These 11 T cell receptor beta chains were all obtained from the same sample, sequenced in a study of blood T cells in healthy people across ages. Primed by a sample-barcoded 5' primer and a J-beta primer mix, a second PCR proceeded for 7 to 11 cycles. TCRdb re-derived calls from the 5' RACE reads in MiXCR, one entry per CDR3 protein. The table shows roughly 830,000 distinct CDR3 sequences, with around 62% occurring only once. Sequenced input: blood. These receptors were taken from a man aged 30-40 years in good health.

This chain connects TRBV28 to TRBJ2-4; D remains ambiguous. CDR3 length equals 14 residues. V dropped 8 bases and J dropped 0 bases, with 11 bases sitting between them. CDR1 is MDHEN, CDR2 SYDVKM, per germline. The CDR3 loop is CASGVGLAKNIQYF. CDR3 sequence (DNA): TGTGCCAGCGGGGTAGGGTTAGCCAAAAACATTCAGTACTTC.

This clonotype was counted a few times. The chain recombines TRBV5-1 with TRBJ2-7; 8 bases line up with TRBD2. The trim removed 5 bases at V and 5 bases at J, leaving 6 bases unmatched. Germline V CDR1 and CDR2: SGHRS, YFSETQ. The CDR3 covers 13 residues. In DNA form, the CDR3 reads TGCGCCAGCAGGACTAGCGACGGTCACGAGCAGTACTTC. Protein sequence: CASRTSDGHEQYF.

The genes are TRBV9 and TRBJ2-7, with D perhaps being TRBD1 or TRBD2 (5 bases each). V was cut by 9 bases and J by 0 bases, with 13 bases left in between. Germline CDR1 SGDLS, CDR2 YYNGEE. This CDR3 is 13 amino acids long. The CDR3 DNA follows: TGTGCCATCCCCGGGACCAGCTCCTACGAGCAGTACTTC. It yields the protein CAIPGTSSYEQYF.

This rearrangement joins TRBV12-5 to TRBJ2-3; 10 positions agree with TRBD1. This CDR3 has 13 residues. CDR1 LGHNT and CDR2 FRNRAP come from the germline V gene. With 9 bases clipped from V and 6 bases from J, the junction kept 6 bases outside the gene matches. The CDR3 DNA sequence: TGTGCTAGCGGGACAGGGGAAATGGATACGCAGTATTTT. Protein product: CASGTGEMDTQYF.

In nucleotides, the CDR3 is TGTGCCAGCAGCCACCGTCCCGGGACAGGGGCTGGGGCCAACGTCCTGACTTTC. This gives the protein CASSHRPGTGAGANVLTF. The chain is built from TRBV4-2 and TRBJ2-6; 10 bases are a match to TRBD1. Germline trimming cut 3 bases from V and 2 bases from J; bases unmatched to any gene: 7. This CDR3 is built from 18 residues. Germline CDR1 is LGHNA and CDR2 is YNFKEQ.

CDR3 amino acids: CASSFARSYNSPLHF. The CDR3 bases are TGTGCCAGCAGCTTCGCCAGATCCTATAATTCACCCCTCCACTTT. V is TRBV5-6 and J is TRBJ1-6; D is ambiguous. CDR1 is SGHDT and CDR2 is YYEEEE in the germline V gene. The length of the CDR3 is 15 residues. Trimming removed 2 bases at V and 1 base at J, with 7 bases between.

The rearrangement joins TRBV4-3 to TRBJ2-7; 11 nucleotides agree with TRBD2. Unmatched junction bases numbered 4, after V lost 1 base and J lost 2 bases. The CDR3 runs to 16 residues. Germline-derived CDR1 and CDR2 are LGHNA and YSLEER. The CDR3 DNA reads TGCGCCAGCAGCCAAGGACTAGCGGGGTTCCCCTACGAGCAGTACTTC. Protein product: CASSQGLAGFPYEQYF.

The V call is TRBV12-3 or TRBV12-4, the J call TRBJ2-1; 8 bases are shared with TRBD1. V was clipped by 7 bases and J by 9 bases; unmatched bases: 11. The CDR3 loop spans 14 amino acids. CDR3 residues: CASIRTGSRGEQFF. CDR3 nucleotides: TGTGCCAGCATCCGGACAGGGTCGCGGGGTGAGCAGTTCTTC.

Details on this clonotype: A much larger clone is a single base away; this may be a read error. V gene TRBV3-1 combines with J gene TRBJ1-3; D ambiguous. CDR3 size: 13 residues. Germline-derived CDR1 and CDR2 are LGHDT and YNNKEL (reference sequence). CDR3 protein: CASSQESGTTIYF. The CDR3 DNA reads TGTGCCAGCAGCCAGGAATCCGGAACCACCATATATTTT. The full variable domain, its missing parts supplied by reference TRBV3-1 and TRBJ1-3, is DTAVSQTPKYLVTQMGNDKSIKCEQNLGHDTMYWYKQDSKKFLKIMFSYNNKELIINETVPNRFSPKSPDKAHLNLHINSLELGDSAVYFCASSQESGTTIYFGEGSWLTVV.

This chain joins TRBV20-1 and TRBJ2-1, with 11 bases matching TRBD2. V shed 4 bases and J 7 bases; nucleotides not matched to a gene: 0. The CDR3 consists of 12 residues. Germline CDR1 and CDR2: DFQATT and SNEGSKA (reference sequence). CDR3 in DNA: TGCAGTGCTATAGCGGGGGGGAATGAGCAGTTCTTC. Translating it yields CSAIAGGNEQFF.

The V and J genes are TRBV10-3 and TRBJ2-5; TRBD2 might be the D (5 bases). Germline V gene sequence: CDR1 ENHRY, CDR2 SYGVKD. Trimming left V 10 bases short and J 1 base short, with 13 bases between. This CDR3 contains 13 residues. CDR3 sequence: CATTQRSQETQYF. In DNA, the CDR3 is TGTGCCACCACCCAGCGGTCCCAAGAGACCCAGTACTTC.